This entry concerns a single TCR beta chain. The germline V gene has CDR1 SGHRS and CDR2 YFSETQ. V shed 0 bases, J shed 7 bases, and the junction held 3 bases outside the gene matches. The CDR3 has 13 amino acids. Authors' methods: Researchers report that nucleated cell counts were estimated from reference gene primer amplification. Clones were sequenced by immunoSEQ multiplex PCR, and TCRdb holds only the in-frame ones, with some missing. The DNA gave D and trimming, while V, J and clone size come from that table. This sample yields approximately 430,000 clones, of which about nine tenths are seen a single time; roughly 1.4% belongs to the top ten. The source of the sample is a study of blood T cell repertoires in COVID-19. Study-wide background: From the United States, Italy and Spain came samples of acute and convalescent COVID-19.

The V call is TRBV5-1, the J call TRBJ2-5, with 7 bases aligning to TRBD2. This sequence was found in a woman in her 30s with active or convalescent COVID-19. Sequencing was done on a sample of peripheral blood. The CDR3 DNA reads as TGCGCCAGCAGCTTGGAGCCGGGAGGGACCCAGTACTTC. Amino acids: CASSLEPGGTQYF.